This T cell receptor beta chain was sequenced during a study of blood T cell repertoires in COVID-19. Across the study: Sites in the United States, Italy and Spain provided acute and convalescent COVID-19 samples.

Data came from immunoSEQ multiplex PCR; TCRdb stores just in-frame clones and leaves some out. The table records some 140,000 clones, less than 90% of them present only once. Assignments of participants to cohorts depended upon their own reported clinical history. This clone occurred a few times. The sample consisted of PBMCs or T cells enriched from blood (not recorded which). The clonotype originates from a man between 35 and 55 years old with acute COVID-19.

The CDR3 DNA reads as TGTGCCAGCAGTCCGACCGGGACAGGGGGCGATTATGGCAATCAGCCCCAGCATTTT. This codes for CASSPTGTGGDYGNQPQHF. V is TRBV27 and J is TRBJ1-5, with TRBD1 identical over 12 bases. Per the germline V gene, CDR1 is MNHEY and CDR2 is SMNVEV (reference sequence). This CDR3 region has 19 residues. The V gene end was trimmed by 5 bases and the J gene end by 2 bases; junction bases not matched to a gene: 13.